This T cell receptor (beta chain) appears in the sequencing data of a study of response to subunit inactivated influenza vaccine. From the RT-PCR reads, TCRdb called clonotypes with MiXCR, one entry per CDR3 protein. The sample contains 600,000 to 850,000 distinct CDR3 sequences, 12% to 15% of which appear only once. Germline loops: CDR1 SNHLY, CDR2 FYNNEI. V shed 4 bases and J 7 bases; nucleotides not matched to a gene: 5. The CDR3 sequence is 14 residues long. This clonotype was counted a few times. Antigen specificity is unknown. Regarding the study as a whole: The authors suggested that every seasonal influenza vaccination recruits few new T cells.

The sequenced sample was PBMCs from blood, obtained around 15 days before vaccination. The clonotype was recovered from a man aged 50 to 59 who received an inactivated influenza vaccine. The rearrangement uses TRBV2 and TRBJ2-3; 10 bases fit TRBD2. The CDR3, as DNA: TGTGCCAGCAGTGGATTAGCGGGAGGATATACGCAGTATTTT. Its protein product is CASSGLAGGYTQYF.